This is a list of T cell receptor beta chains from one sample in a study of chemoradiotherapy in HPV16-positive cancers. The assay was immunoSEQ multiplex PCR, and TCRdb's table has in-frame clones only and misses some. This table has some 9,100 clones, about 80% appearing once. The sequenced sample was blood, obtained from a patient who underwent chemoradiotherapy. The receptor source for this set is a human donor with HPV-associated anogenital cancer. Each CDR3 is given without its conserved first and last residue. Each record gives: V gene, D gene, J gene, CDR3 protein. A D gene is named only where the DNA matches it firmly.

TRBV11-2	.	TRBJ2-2	ASSPTQANTGELF
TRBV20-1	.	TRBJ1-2	SARDDYGYT
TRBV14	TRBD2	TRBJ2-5	ASSQSRGAATQY
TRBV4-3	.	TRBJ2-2	ASSQDSGVSGELF
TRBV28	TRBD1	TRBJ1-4	ASSLYSGQVNEKLF
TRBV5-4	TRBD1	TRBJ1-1	ASSLEATGGAGLAF
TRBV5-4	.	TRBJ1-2	ASYQAAGLYGYT
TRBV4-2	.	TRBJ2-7	ASSQDLRSEQY
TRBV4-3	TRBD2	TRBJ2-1	ASSQILGAGGLGEQF
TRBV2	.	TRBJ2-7	ASRSTGLRIAVDPYEQY
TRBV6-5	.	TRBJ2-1	ASSYRENNEQF
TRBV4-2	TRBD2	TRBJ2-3	ASSQERGGGPDTQY
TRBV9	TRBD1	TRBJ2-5	ASSARQGFLETQY
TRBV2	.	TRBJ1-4	ARRTLDSPTNEKLF
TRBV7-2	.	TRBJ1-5	ASSVSSNQPQH
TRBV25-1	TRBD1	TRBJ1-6	ASHRGEIYNSPLH
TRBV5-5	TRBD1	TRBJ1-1	ASSLEGGGMGAF
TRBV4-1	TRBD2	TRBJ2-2	ASSQERSGVNTGELF
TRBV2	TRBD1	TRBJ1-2	ASSPTGDGYT
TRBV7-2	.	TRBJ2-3	ASSLGVHLNTDTQY
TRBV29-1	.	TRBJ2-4	SAEEGIGENIQY
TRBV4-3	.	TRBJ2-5	ASSHSPGEPPETQY
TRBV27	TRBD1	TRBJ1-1	ASSLLSGQGTEAF
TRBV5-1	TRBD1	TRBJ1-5	ASSFGGQGTNQPQH
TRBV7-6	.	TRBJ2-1	ASSLAGIGYHNEQF
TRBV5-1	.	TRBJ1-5	ASSFGPDNQPQH
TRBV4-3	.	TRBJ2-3	ASSPSWAGDTQY
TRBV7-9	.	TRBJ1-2	ASSLALGTNYGYT
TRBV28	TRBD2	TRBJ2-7	ASKTGGESYEQY
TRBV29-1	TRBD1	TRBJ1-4	SANRGTNEKLF
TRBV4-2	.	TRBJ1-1	ASSQVVGDTVNTEAF
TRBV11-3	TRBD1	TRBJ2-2	ASSRLGTAGELF
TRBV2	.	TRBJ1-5	ASSFTGDQPQH
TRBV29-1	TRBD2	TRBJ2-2	SVESSRGGNTGELF
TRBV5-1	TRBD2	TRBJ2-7	ASNEGSGGTYEQY